Presented here are 11 T cell receptor beta chains from one specimen sequenced in a study of read filtering for tumor transcriptome and immune sequencing. This library used approximately 0.4 ug RNA and molecular barcoded adaptors spanning alpha/delta and beta/gamma chains. TCRdb re-analysed the reads in MiXCR, keeping a single row per CDR3 protein. Of about 58,000 distinct CDR3 sequences in the sample, roughly an eighth were seen once. The sample taken for sequencing was a population of CD138-negative cells sorted from bone marrow. The receptor source for this set is a donor at least 40 years old with multiple myeloma.

This clonotype was counted at least ten times. The genes are TRBV5-1 and TRBJ1-1, with TRBD1 matching 7 bases. This CDR3 is 17 amino acids long. The junction had 14 bases not matched to a gene; V was cut back by 4 bases and J by 2 bases. Germline V gene sequence: CDR1 SGHRS, CDR2 YFSETQ. The CDR3 DNA sequence: TGCGCCAGCAGCATACGCACCAGGGGGAGGGGAAACACTGAAGCTTTCTTT. It translates to CASSIRTRGRGNTEAFF.

This clonotype was observed many times. This CDR3 is CSVYPGLAGGNEQFF. CDR3 coding DNA: TGCAGCGTTTATCCGGGACTAGCGGGGGGCAATGAGCAGTTCTTC. The V gene is TRBV29-1, the J gene TRBJ2-1; TRBD2 agrees at 15 bases. Germline V gene sequence: CDR1 SQVTM, CDR2 ANQGSEA. This CDR3 has 15 residues. V gave up 5 bases and J gave up 6 bases; unmatched junction bases: 5.

The table lists this clonotype with many counts. This chain connects TRBV2 to TRBJ2-1; TRBD1 might be the D (6 bases). Germline V CDR1 and CDR2: SNHLY, FYNNEI. Trimming took off 6 bases at V and 7 bases at J, with 7 bases between the two ends. The length of the CDR3 is 11 residues. In nucleotides, the CDR3 is TGTGCCAGCAGGAGGGGGAATGAGCAGTTCTTC. Translation gives CASRRGNEQFF. The entire variable domain, with the rest obtained from reference TRBV2 and TRBJ2-1, is as follows: EPEVTQTPSHQVTQMGQEVILRCVPISNHLYFYWYRQILGQKVEFLVSFYNNEISEKSEIFDDQFSVERPDGSNFTLKIRSTKLEDSAMYFCASRRGNEQFFGPGTRLTVL.

V is TRBV2 and J is TRBJ1-3; no clear D gene. The V gene's germline CDR1 is SNHLY and CDR2 FYNNEI. The CDR3 length is 13 residues. Deletions cut 3 bases from V and 0 bases from J, with 3 bases between. Written as DNA, the CDR3 is TGTGCCAGCAGTGATCGCTCTGGAAACACCATATATTTT. Translating gives CASSDRSGNTIYF.

For this clonotype: A much larger clone differs from this one at a single base, so this may be a read error. Since no conserved phenylalanine or tryptophan closes the CDR3, a read error is the likely cause. In nucleotides, the CDR3 is TGCAGTGCTAGGCGGGGGGGACAGCAACACTACGAGCAGTACCTC. Translating it yields CSARRGGQQHYEQYL. This chain links TRBV20-1 with TRBJ2-7; 9 positions agree with TRBD2. Losses at the gene ends were 3 bases for V and 3 bases for J; bases not matched to a gene: 9. The CDR3 has 15 amino acids. The germline V gene has CDR1 DFQATT and CDR2 SNEGSKA (reference sequence).

At least ten counts were recorded for this clonotype. This chain uses TRBV20-1 with TRBJ2-1; D possibly matches TRBD1 or TRBD2 (5 bases each). Germline CDR1 DFQATT, CDR2 SNEGSKA (reference sequence). Trimming took 6 bases from V and 0 from J, leaving 27 bases between them. This CDR3 contains 19 residues. The chain's CDR3 is CSASSPPGPIRSSYNEQFF. The CDR3 DNA sequence: TGCAGTGCCTCGAGCCCTCCGGGACCCATAAGGTCCTCCTACAATGAGCAGTTCTTC.

This clonotype was seen a few times. The conserved phenylalanine or tryptophan normally closing the CDR3 is absent here, so this likely arose from a read error. The chain combines TRBV28 with TRBJ1-6; 9 positions agree with TRBD1. The CDR3 consists of 15 residues. V was pared by 8 bases and J by 6 bases, with 8 bases of the junction left unmatched. Germline CDR1 MDHEN, CDR2 SYDVKM. CDR3 region: CASHSRDRANSPLHL. The CDR3 DNA follows: TGTGCCAGCCACTCTCGGGACAGGGCTAATTCACCCCTCCACCTT.

Of note for this clonotype: This may be a read error, as it is one base from a much larger clone. The gene calls are TRBV7-9 and TRBJ2-7; possible D gene TRBD1, 6 bases. The V gene's germline CDR1 is SEHNR and CDR2 FQNEAQ (reference sequence). V was trimmed by 5 bases and J by 4 bases, leaving 9 bases between them. The CDR3 runs to 12 residues. The CDR3 DNA reads TGTGCCAGCAGCACAGGGAGATACGAGCAGTACTTC. Translation: CASSTGRYEQYF. The whole variable domain, remainder taken from reference TRBV7-9 and TRBJ2-7, is DTGVSQNPRHKITKRGQNVTFRCDPISEHNRLYWYRQTLGQGPEFLTYFQNEAQLEKSRLLSDRFSAERPKGSFSTLEIQRTEQGDSAMYLCASSTGRYEQYFGPGTRLTVT.

This clonotype showed up many times. The chain couples TRBV13 to TRBJ2-5; D is unclear. The CDR3 runs to 15 residues. Trimming removed 4 bases from V and 0 bases from J, with 12 bases in between. CDR1 is PRHDT, CDR2 FYEKMQ, per germline (reference sequence). DNA for the CDR3: TGTGCCAGCAGCTACAGACAAACGTACCAAGAGACCCAGTACTTC. Amino acids: CASSYRQTYQETQYF.

This clonotype was found many times. The J gene is TRBJ2-7, the V gene TRBV3-1; TRBD2 matches at 8 bases. The CDR3 runs 17 residues. V lost 4 bases to trimming and J lost 0 bases; unmatched junction nucleotides: 11. Looked up from germline, CDR1 is LGHDT and CDR2 is YNNKEL (reference sequence). CDR3 DNA: TGTGCCAGCAGCCTCAGCACACCGGGGGGGAACTCCTACGAGCAGTACTTC. Its protein product is CASSLSTPGGNSYEQYF.

A remark on this clonotype: Mismatch with germline at one junction end may stem from a read error. V and J are TRBV23-1 and TRBJ1-1, with D maybe TRBD1 (6 bases). TRBV23-1 is recorded as an ORF, its role being uncertain. The CDR3 runs to 18 residues. The CDR3 DNA is TGCGCCAGCAGTCAATCGATTGGGGCAGGGGCAATGAACGCTGAAGCTTTCTTT. Protein product: CASSQSIGAGAMNAEAFF.